The TCR beta chain under discussion was sequenced for a study of cytomegalovirus exposure and HLA in healthy donors. Findings and caveats of the study: Some TCR beta chains (about 170 of them) were listed as cytomegalovirus-associated. Relative to equally common others, HLA-associated TCR beta chains showed greater clonal expansion in a later analysis.

As to this clone: The target antigen is unknown.

The CDR3 consists of 14 residues. V lost 1 base and J 4 bases, leaving 10 bases between the germline ends. Per germline, CDR1 LNHNV and CDR2 YYDKDF (reference sequence). Both 60 Vbeta primers and 13 Jbeta primers went into the PCR. TCRdb's table, derived via immunoSEQ multiplex PCR, lists solely in-frame clones and lacks some. This listing includes approximately 75,000 clones. This rearrangement joins TRBV15 to TRBJ2-5; the D gene is possibly TRBD1 (6 bases). This TCR was sampled from a man aged 35 to 55 in good health and CMV-seronegative. The sample taken for sequencing was PBMCs. The CDR3 spells CATSRGTGRETQYF. CDR3 coding DNA: TGTGCCACCAGCAGAGGTACAGGGAGAGAGACCCAGTACTTC.